Shown below are 17 T cell receptor beta chains from a single sample sequenced in a study of blood T cell repertoires in COVID-19. The table came from immunoSEQ multiplex PCR; TCRdb's copy has only in-frame clones and leaves some out. The table has about 190,000 clones, around 80% seen once; the top ten hold less than 15%. The sequencing input was peripheral blood. These receptors originate from a man over 45 who had recovered from COVID-19.

This clone was found a few times. The rearrangement uses TRBV27 and TRBJ1-1; D not certain. The CDR3 has 16 residues. Trimming stripped 0 bases from V and 3 bases from J, with 14 bases between. The germline V gene has CDR1 MNHEY and CDR2 SMNVEV (reference sequence). CDR3 loop: CASSLSTAGWDTEAFF. The CDR3 nucleotides are TGTGCCAGCAGTTTATCCACGGCAGGATGGGACACTGAAGCTTTCTTT.

The V and J genes are TRBV5-5 and TRBJ2-3; 12 nucleotides match TRBD2. Germline CDR1 SGHKS, CDR2 YYEKEE (reference sequence). This CDR3 is built from 16 residues. The V gene end was trimmed by 4 bases and the J gene end by 2 bases; junction bases not matched to a gene: 5. The CDR3 bases are TGTGCCAGCAGCATTGGACTAGCGGGAATCACAGATACGCAGTATTTT. This gives the protein CASSIGLAGITDTQYF.

The chain has TRBV19 and TRBJ1-2; 8 bases align to TRBD1. V gave up 0 bases and J gave up 0 bases; unmatched junction bases: 9. CDR3 length equals 18 residues. Germline CDR1 and CDR2: LNHDA and SQIVND (reference sequence). The CDR3 region has the DNA TGTGCCAGTAGTATAGATTGGGGACAGGTCCTAGCTAACTATGGCTACACCTTC. This encodes CASSIDWGQVLANYGYTF.

This clone was detected a few times. The J gene is TRBJ2-5, the V gene TRBV6-1; 8 bases line up with TRBD2. Germline trimming cut 0 bases from V and 4 bases from J; bases unmatched to any gene: 4. The CDR3 spans 15 residues. The V gene's germline CDR1 is MNHNS and CDR2 SASEGT. The CDR3 loop reads CASSEAGLAGETQYF. The CDR3 DNA follows: TGTGCCAGCAGTGAAGCGGGGCTAGCGGGAGAGACCCAGTACTTC.

V gene TRBV6-5 combines with J gene TRBJ2-3, with 11 bases matching TRBD2. The CDR3 length is 16 residues. Germline-derived CDR1 and CDR2 are MNHEY and SVGAGI. V lost 4 bases to trimming and J lost 3 bases; unmatched junction nucleotides: 6. CDR3 sequence: CASSSSTSGKTDTQYF. Written as DNA, the CDR3 is TGTGCCAGCAGTTCATCGACTAGCGGGAAAACAGATACGCAGTATTTT.

This clone was detected only a few times. This rearrangement joins TRBV29-1 to TRBJ2-3; 9 bases align to TRBD2. V shed 5 bases and J 4 bases; nucleotides not matched to a gene: 4. The CDR3 totals 13 residues. Germline CDR1 is SQVTM and CDR2 is ANQGSEA. CDR3 loop: CSVFLAGADTQYF. Here the CDR3 DNA reads TGCAGCGTTTTCTTAGCGGGAGCAGATACGCAGTATTTT.

The J gene is TRBJ2-2, the V gene TRBV15; a possible D gene is TRBD2 (7 bases). There are 13 residues in the CDR3. The germline gives CDR1 LNHNV, CDR2 YYDKDF (reference sequence). V was cut by 7 bases and J by 8 bases, with 14 bases left in between. DNA for the CDR3: TGTGCCACCAACTACGGGGGGCCTGGGGAGCTGTTTTTT. Translated: CATNYGGPGELFF.

This chain links TRBV6-6 with TRBJ2-1; 12 positions agree with TRBD2. CDR1 and CDR2 from the germline V gene are MNHNY and SVGAGI (reference sequence). With 5 bases clipped from V and 6 bases from J, the junction kept 8 bases outside the gene matches. This CDR3 comprises 16 residues. CDR3 coding DNA: TGTGCCAGCAGTACTAGGACTAGCGGGAAAATCAATGAGCAGTTCTTC. This encodes CASSTRTSGKINEQFF.

The genes are TRBV5-4 and TRBJ1-1; TRBD1 might be the D (6 bases). V lost 3 bases and J lost 0, with 9 bases in between. Germline V lookup: CDR1 SGHNT, CDR2 YYREEE (reference sequence). The CDR3 consists of 14 residues. CDR3 residues: CASSSGGMNTEAFF. In DNA form, the CDR3 reads TGTGCCAGCAGCTCGGGGGGCATGAACACTGAAGCTTTCTTT.

This chain links TRBV28 with TRBJ1-2; perhaps TRBD1 as D (6 bases). The CDR3 spans 12 residues. The germline V gene encodes CDR1 MDHEN and CDR2 SYDVKM. Deletions cut 6 bases from V and 8 bases from J, with 13 bases between. CDR3 protein: CASRDYRVGYTF. CDR3 coding DNA: TGTGCCAGCAGAGATTACAGGGTGGGCTACACCTTC.

The rearrangement joins TRBV5-1 to TRBJ1-5, with D possibly matching TRBD1 (6 bases). V lost 2 bases and J 7 bases, leaving 7 bases between the germline ends. Germline CDR1 and CDR2: SGHRS and YFSETQ. CDR3 size: 12 residues. The CDR3 DNA follows: TGCGCCAGCAGCTTTACAGGGCAGCCCCAGCATTTT. Protein sequence: CASSFTGQPQHF.

This chain joins TRBV27 and TRBJ1-6; TRBD1 agrees at 7 bases. The CDR3 is 14 amino acids. CDR1 MNHEY and CDR2 SMNVEV come from the germline V gene (reference sequence). V lost 5 bases and J lost 5; bases outside the gene matches: 3. CDR3 nucleotide sequence: TGTGCCAGCAGTAGGGACAGAGATAATTCACCCCTCCACTTT. Its translation: CASSRDRDNSPLHF.

CDR3 bases: TGTGCCAGCACCCCCGGGTTAATGGAAAACACCATATATTTT. Translation gives CASTPGLMENTIYF. V and J are TRBV13 and TRBJ1-3; D gene ambiguous. The CDR3 is made up of 14 amino acids. CDR1 and CDR2 (germline): PRHDT, FYEKMQ (reference sequence). Trimming took 7 bases from V and 6 from J, leaving 16 bases between them.

This chain uses TRBV7-3 with TRBJ2-3; maybe TRBD1 (5 bases). The CDR3 spans 17 residues. The germline V and J ends were trimmed by 4 bases and 1 base, with 18 bases remaining between them. Germline lookup yields CDR1 SGHTA and CDR2 FQGTGA. The CDR3 loop reads CASSSLGLGVGTDTQYF. Written as DNA, the CDR3 is TGTGCCAGCAGCTCATTGGGTCTAGGGGTTGGCACAGATACGCAGTATTTT.

J is TRBJ1-5 and V is TRBV12-3 or TRBV12-4, with 7 bases matching TRBD1. This CDR3 has 13 residues. V trimming: 6 bases; J trimming: 2 bases; junction bases outside the gene matches: 1. This CDR3 is CASSTGGNQPQHF. CDR3 sequence (DNA): TGTGCCAGCAGCACAGGGGGCAATCAGCCCCAGCATTTT.

The chain has TRBV11-2 and TRBJ2-3; 11 nucleotides agree with TRBD2. The length of the CDR3 is 16 residues. After removal of 3 bases from V and 5 bases from J, the junction contained 7 bases not matched to a gene. In germline, CDR1 is SGHAT, CDR2 FQNNGV. CDR3 protein: CASSLGTSGSVDTQYF. The DNA for the CDR3 is TGTGCCAGCAGCTTGGGAACTAGCGGGAGTGTAGATACGCAGTATTTT.

J is TRBJ2-3 and V is TRBV10-3; 12 bases line up with TRBD2. This CDR3 has 16 residues. Looked up from germline, CDR1 is ENHRY and CDR2 is SYGVKD. The junction had 4 bases not matched to a gene; V was cut back by 6 bases and J by 0 bases. The CDR3 spells CAIREGLAGSTDTQYF. The CDR3 bases are TGTGCCATCAGAGAAGGACTAGCGGGAAGCACAGATACGCAGTATTTT.